The present TCR beta chain was sequenced within a study of T cell repertoires in cytomegalovirus infection (dated by TCRdb to about 2019). General notes on the study: The peptide stimulations were aimed at well-studied HLA-B-restricted epitopes as well as recently identified HLA-C-restricted CMV epitopes, whose presentation resists viral immunomodulation. The HLA type of each donor mattered for the analysis, because public TCR beta signatures pointed to carriage of CMV infection along with the matching HLA type. Overall results and qualifications from the work: Carriers of CMV infection plus the relevant HLA type were discriminated by the cumulative frequency of public TCR beta family members in the study cohort and in an independent 352-donor cohort. In the ex vivo response, HLA-C-restricted CMV-specific TCR beta clonotypes were dominant, and in two of eight donors the single most frequent clonotype came from this HLA-C-restricted group.

The treatment or condition label corresponds to: in vitro stimulation with specific CMV peptide epitopes to enrich CMV-specific T cells. Ten or more counts support this clonotype. What antigen it recognizes has not been identified. No per-base quality is available; no much larger clone lies one base away. This sample was sequenced with an Illumina HiSeq 1500. TCRdb passed the public sequencing reads through fastp at Q25 and MiXCR, retaining productive beta sequences. Rows are combined by CDR3 protein, so each entry shows the most common genes and DNA. The sample table lists about 310,000 distinct CDR3 sequences, 25% of them with a count of one. About an eighth of the sample rests with the top ten. From the germline V gene, CDR1 is SNHLY and CDR2 is FYNNEI. For this chain, trimming is 6 bases at the V end and 8 bases at the J end, and the number of junction bases without a gene match is 8. Measured from the cysteine to the phenylalanine, the CDR3 is 14 residues long. The read is trimmed to its CDR3 DNA, 42 bases read in frame from base 1.

Sequencing was performed on cultured PBMCs, taken from culture after CMV antigen stimulation. This TCR came from a human donor in good health (CMV status not recorded). Some clones in this sample may be carry-over from other donors' samples. The V gene is TRBV2 and the J gene is TRBJ2-1, with 9 central nucleotides matching TRBD2. The CDR3 protein is CASRREGLSDEQFF. The bases are TGTGCCAGCAGGCGGGAGGGCCTTTCCGATGAGCAGTTCTTC.